The clone carrying this T cell receptor (beta chain) has a count of ten or more. Patients in Seattle were enrolled during active infection, then followed longitudinally. This entry comes from a study of blood T cell repertoires in COVID-19. Across the whole study: Researchers got acute and convalescent COVID-19 samples from the United States, Italy and Spain. T cells, B-cell-depleted T cells, or PBMCs provided the cDNA or gDNA that served as material.

TCRdb's copy holds only in-frame clones and misses some; the assay was immunoSEQ multiplex PCR. In the table there are approximately 250,000 clones, about 90% of which are singletons. Sequenced input: peripheral blood. This receptor was taken from a woman aged 70-85 years with COVID-19, enrolled during active disease.

CDR3 region: CASSGGTSTDTQYF. The DNA for the CDR3 is TGTGCCAGCAGTGGAGGGACTAGCACAGATACGCAGTATTTT. V is TRBV6-4 and J is TRBJ2-3; possibly TRBD2 for D (6 bases). This CDR3 has 14 amino acids. V was cut by 4 bases and J by 0 bases, with 8 bases left in between. The V gene's germline CDR1 is MRHNA and CDR2 SNTAGT.